Shown below are 10 T cell receptor beta chains from a single sample sequenced in a study of response to subunit inactivated influenza vaccine. TCRdb redid the calling of the RT-PCR reads with MiXCR, one entry per CDR3 protein. The sample carries hundreds of thousands of distinct CDR3 sequences, around a sixth recorded once. Sequences were derived from PBMCs from blood, sampled 5 days after vaccination. The receptors were sampled from a middle-aged man who received an inactivated influenza vaccine.

V usage is TRBV2 and J usage is TRBJ2-2, with D possibly TRBD2 on 5 matching bases. The germline gives CDR1 SNHLY, CDR2 FYNNEI. The germline V and J ends were trimmed by 4 bases and 7 bases, with 10 bases remaining between them. The CDR3 covers 13 residues. DNA of the CDR3: TGTGCCAGCAGTGTAGGACTGGACGGGGAGCTGTTTTTT. It yields the protein CASSVGLDGELFF.

The rearrangement links TRBV20-1 to TRBJ2-3; no reliable D call. Germline CDR1 is DFQATT and CDR2 is SNEGSKA (reference sequence). The ends were cut back, 1 base at V and 0 bases at J, with 17 bases in the middle. The CDR3 loop spans 17 amino acids. CDR3 sequence (DNA): TGCAGTGCTAGAGTCGGGCAGCGCAGGTCTAGCACAGATACGCAGTATTTT. The encoded protein is CSARVGQRRSSTDTQYF.

This clonotype was picked up a small number of times. J is TRBJ2-3 and V is TRBV7-9; D not certain. CDR3 size: 11 residues. Germline V gene data show CDR1 as SEHNR and CDR2 as FQNEAQ (reference sequence). Between the trimmed V and J ends, which lost 3 bases and 6 bases, there was a span of 4 bases. This CDR3 reads CASSFKDTQYF. CDR3 DNA sequence: TGTGCCAGCAGCTTTAAGGATACGCAGTATTTT.

The gene calls are TRBV12-3 or TRBV12-4 and TRBJ1-1; D unclear. The CDR3 consists of 10 residues. Trimming removed 6 bases at V and 8 bases at J, with 7 bases between. CDR3 loop: CASREREAFF. The CDR3 DNA is TGTGCCAGCAGGGAGAGGGAAGCTTTCTTT.

Only one count was recorded for this clonotype. The chain couples TRBV10-3 to TRBJ1-3; possibly TRBD1 for D (5 bases). Looked up from germline, CDR1 is ENHRY and CDR2 is SYGVKD. This CDR3 is built from 13 residues. The V end was cut by 10 bases, the J end by 0 bases, with 10 bases between. The CDR3 protein is CATGGISGNTIYF. In nucleotides, the CDR3 is TGTGCCACCGGGGGGATCTCTGGAAACACCATATATTTT.

This clonotype was seen ten or more times. This sequence joins TRBV20-1 and TRBJ1-2; 7 bases align to TRBD1. V shed 6 bases, J shed 4 bases, and the junction held 8 bases outside the gene matches. The CDR3 is made up of 13 amino acids. CDR1 is DFQATT and CDR2 is SNEGSKA in the germline V gene (reference sequence). CDR3 sequence reads: CSAGTDYVYGYTF. In nucleotides, the CDR3 is TGCAGTGCCGGGACAGACTATGTCTATGGCTACACCTTC.

The V call is TRBV11-2, the J call TRBJ2-4; 11 positions agree with TRBD2. Unmatched junction bases numbered 13, after V lost 6 bases and J lost 0 bases. The length of the CDR3 is 19 residues. CDR1 and CDR2 from the germline V gene are SGHAT and FQNNGV. The DNA of the CDR3 is TGTGCCAGCAGTGCACGCCCGGGACTAGCGGATCTAGCCAAAAACATTCAGTACTTC. Translation: CASSARPGLADLAKNIQYF. Full variable domain (missing parts from reference TRBV11-2 and TRBJ2-4): EAGVAQSPRYKIIEKRQSVAFWCNPISGHATLYWYQQILGQGPKLLIQFQNNGVVDDSQLPKDRFSAERLKGVDSTLKIQPAKLEDSAVYLCASSARPGLADLAKNIQYFGAGTRLSVL.

The V call is TRBV5-6, the J call TRBJ1-5; TRBD1 aligns across 8 bases. The CDR3 extends over 14 amino acids. With V trimmed by 4 bases and J by 3 bases, 3 bases remained unmatched. Germline values: CDR1 SGHDT, CDR2 YYEEEE. CDR3 DNA sequence: TGTGCCAGCAGCAAGGACAGGGCCAATCAGCCCCAGCATTTT. Translation gives CASSKDRANQPQHF.

This clonotype came up a few times. CDR3 loop: CASSYSTGWGLAGDGEQFF. The DNA of the CDR3 is TGTGCCAGCAGTTACTCGACAGGCTGGGGACTAGCGGGAGACGGTGAGCAGTTCTTC. The chain is built from TRBV6-5 and TRBJ2-1, with 14 bases aligning to TRBD2. The CDR3 sequence is 19 residues long. Germline values: CDR1 MNHEY, CDR2 SVGAGI. J was trimmed by 9 bases and V by 0 bases; bases with no gene match: 13.

This clonotype was seen more than once but under ten times. The CDR3 protein is CATSGLNEQFF. The CDR3 DNA reads TGTGCCACCTCAGGCCTAAATGAGCAGTTCTTC. The rearrangement links TRBV24-1 to TRBJ2-1; D gene uncertain. Germline loops: CDR1 KGHDR, CDR2 SFDVKD. CDR3 length equals 11 residues. Between the trimmed V and J ends, which lost 9 bases and 7 bases, there was a span of 9 bases.